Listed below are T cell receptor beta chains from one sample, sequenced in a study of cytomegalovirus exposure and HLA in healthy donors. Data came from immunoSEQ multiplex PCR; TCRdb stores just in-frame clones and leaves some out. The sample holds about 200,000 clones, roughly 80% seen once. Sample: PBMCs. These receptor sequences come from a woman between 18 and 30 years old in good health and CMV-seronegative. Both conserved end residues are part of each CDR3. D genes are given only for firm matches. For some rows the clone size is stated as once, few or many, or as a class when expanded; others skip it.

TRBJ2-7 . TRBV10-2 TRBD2 CASRDPAGGPSEQYF TGCGCCAGCAGAGACCCAGCGGGAGGCCCCTCCGAGCAGTACTTC
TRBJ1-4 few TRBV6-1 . CASSEAATGNEKLFF TGTGCCAGCAGTGAAGCAGCTACAGGAAATGAAAAACTGTTTTTT
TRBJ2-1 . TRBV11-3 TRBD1 CASRQGSYNEQFF TGTGCCAGCCGACAGGGCAGCTACAATGAGCAGTTCTTC
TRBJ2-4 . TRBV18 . CASSPTEANIQYF TGTGCCAGCTCACCGACGGAGGCGAACATTCAGTACTTC
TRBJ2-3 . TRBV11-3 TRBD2 CASSLGGTLGADTQYF TGTGCCAGCAGCTTGGGAGGGACCTTAGGCGCAGATACGCAGTATTTT
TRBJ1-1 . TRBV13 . CASSSLTQGPEAFF TGTGCCAGCAGCTCATTAACACAGGGACCTGAAGCTTTCTTT
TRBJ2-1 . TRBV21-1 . CASSTSRSSRGTYNEQFF TGTGCCAGCAGCACATCGCGGTCGTCCCGCGGAACCTACAATGAGCAGTTCTTC
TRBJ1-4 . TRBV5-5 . CASSLEHRTTNEKLFF TGTGCCAGCAGCCTCGAGCACAGGACAACTAATGAAAAACTGTTTTTT
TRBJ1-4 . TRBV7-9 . CASSLGARVEKLFF TGTGCCAGCAGCTTGGGGGCACGCGTTGAAAAACTGTTTTTT
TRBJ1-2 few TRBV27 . CASSLSNGVGGYTF TGTGCCAGCAGTTTATCGAACGGGGTAGGGGGCTACACCTTC
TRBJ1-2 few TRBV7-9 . CASSLAQGTYGYTF TGTGCCAGCAGCTTAGCCCAGGGTACCTATGGCTACACCTTC
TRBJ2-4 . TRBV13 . CASSLSTGEHIQYF TGTGCCAGCAGCTTATCAACGGGGGAACACATTCAGTACTTC
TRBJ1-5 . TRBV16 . CASSQLGGATTQHF TGTGCCAGCAGCCAGCTGGGGGGGGCCACGACCCAGCATTTT
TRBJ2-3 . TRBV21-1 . CASSNTGRITDTQYF TGTGCCAGCAGCAACACTGGGAGGATCACAGATACGCAGTATTTT
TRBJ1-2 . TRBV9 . CASSVAGGSGYTF TGTGCCAGCAGCGTAGCTGGGGGGAGCGGCTACACCTTC
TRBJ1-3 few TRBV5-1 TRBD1 CASSTGDSGNTIYF TGCGCCAGCAGTACGGGGGACAGCGGTAACACCATATATTTT
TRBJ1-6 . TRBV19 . CASSGSRDTHNSPLHF TGTGCCAGTAGTGGTTCCCGGGACACTCATAATTCACCCCTCCACTTT